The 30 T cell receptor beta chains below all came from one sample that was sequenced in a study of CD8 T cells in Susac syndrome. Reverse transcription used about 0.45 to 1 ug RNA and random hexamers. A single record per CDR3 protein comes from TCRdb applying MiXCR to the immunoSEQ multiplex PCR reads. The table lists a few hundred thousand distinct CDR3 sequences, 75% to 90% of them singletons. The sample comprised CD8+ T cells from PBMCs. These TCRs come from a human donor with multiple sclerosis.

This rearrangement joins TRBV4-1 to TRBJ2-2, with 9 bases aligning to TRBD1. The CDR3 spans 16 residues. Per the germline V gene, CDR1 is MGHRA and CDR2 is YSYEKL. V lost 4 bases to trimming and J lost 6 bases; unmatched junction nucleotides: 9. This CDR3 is CASSLSGTGLSGELFF. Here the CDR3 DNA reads TGCGCCAGCAGCCTATCCGGGACAGGGTTGTCCGGGGAGCTGTTTTTT.

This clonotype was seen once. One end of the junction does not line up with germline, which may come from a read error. Written as DNA, the CDR3 is TGCGCCAGCGGCTTGGTACCGGCCAGGACGACCTACGAGCAGTACTTC. The encoded protein is CASGLVPARTTYEQYF. The rearrangement joins TRBV5-1 to TRBJ2-7; D remains ambiguous. Germline CDR1 is SGHRS and CDR2 is YFSETQ. This CDR3 has 16 amino acids.

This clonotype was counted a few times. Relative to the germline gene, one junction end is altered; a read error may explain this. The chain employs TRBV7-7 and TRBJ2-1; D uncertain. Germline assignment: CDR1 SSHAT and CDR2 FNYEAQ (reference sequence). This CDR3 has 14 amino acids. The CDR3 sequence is CASSLKASYNEQFF. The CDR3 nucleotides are TGTGCTAGCAGCTTGAAAGCCTCCTACAATGAGCAGTTCTTC.

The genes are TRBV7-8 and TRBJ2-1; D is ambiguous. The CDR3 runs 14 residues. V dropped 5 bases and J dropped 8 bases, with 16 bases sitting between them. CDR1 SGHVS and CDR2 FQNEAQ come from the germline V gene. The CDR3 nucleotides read TGTGCCAGCAGCACCGGGTCCTGGCGGCATGAGCAGTTCTTC. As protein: CASSTGSWRHEQFF.

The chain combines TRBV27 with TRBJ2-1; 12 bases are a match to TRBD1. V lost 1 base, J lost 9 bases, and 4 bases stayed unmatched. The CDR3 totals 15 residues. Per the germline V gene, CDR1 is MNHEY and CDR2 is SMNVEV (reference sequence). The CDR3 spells CASSLLGTGGIEQFF. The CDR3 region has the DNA TGTGCCAGCAGTTTATTGGGGACAGGGGGCATTGAGCAGTTCTTC.

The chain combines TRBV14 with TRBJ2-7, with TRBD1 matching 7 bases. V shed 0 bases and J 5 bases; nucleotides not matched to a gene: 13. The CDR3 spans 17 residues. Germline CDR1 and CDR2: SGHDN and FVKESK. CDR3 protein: CASSQDSETGSYNEQYF. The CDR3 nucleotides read TGTGCCAGCAGCCAAGACTCTGAGACAGGGTCATACAACGAGCAGTACTTC.

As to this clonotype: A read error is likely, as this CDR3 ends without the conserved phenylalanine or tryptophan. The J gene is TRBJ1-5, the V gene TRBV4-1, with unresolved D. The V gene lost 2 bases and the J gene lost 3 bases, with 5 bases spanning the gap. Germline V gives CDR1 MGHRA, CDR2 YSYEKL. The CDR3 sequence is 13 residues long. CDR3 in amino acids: CASSQFLNQPQHL. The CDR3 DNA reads TGCGCCAGCAGCCAATTTCTCAATCAGCCCCAGCATCTT.

CDR3 in DNA: TGTGCCAGTACCCATACCTGGGGTCAGGGACTAGCGAACACTGAAGCTTTCTTT. As protein: CASTHTWGQGLANTEAFF. The genes are TRBV19 and TRBJ1-1; TRBD1 is a possible D gene (5 bases). Germline-derived CDR1 and CDR2 are LNHDA and SQIVND (reference sequence). The CDR3 has 18 residues. V was cut by 7 bases and J by 1 base, with 25 bases left in between.

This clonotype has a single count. DNA for the CDR3: TGCAGTGCTAGAGATATGGGGCTAGCGGGAGCGCTTAGCACAGATACGCAGTATTTT. Its protein is CSARDMGLAGALSTDTQYF. The V and J genes are TRBV20-1 and TRBJ2-3, with 10 positions matching TRBD2. The CDR3 spans 19 residues. Per germline, CDR1 DFQATT and CDR2 SNEGSKA (reference sequence). J lost 0 bases, V lost 0 bases, and 12 bases had no gene match.

This CDR3 is CAVRTGDAEAFF. The CDR3 DNA sequence: TGTGCCGTCCGGACAGGGGACGCTGAAGCTTTCTTT. The V and J genes are TRBV25-1 and TRBJ1-1, with 9 bases fitting TRBD1. Germline V gives CDR1 MGHDK, CDR2 SYGVNS. V lost 11 bases, J lost 6 bases, and 7 bases stayed unmatched. This CDR3 spans 12 amino acids.

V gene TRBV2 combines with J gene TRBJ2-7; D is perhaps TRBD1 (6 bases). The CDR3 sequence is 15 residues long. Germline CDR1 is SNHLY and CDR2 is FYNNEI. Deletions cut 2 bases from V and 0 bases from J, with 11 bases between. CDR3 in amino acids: CASSETQGLSYEQYF. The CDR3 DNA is TGTGCCAGCAGTGAAACTCAGGGGCTCTCCTACGAGCAGTACTTC. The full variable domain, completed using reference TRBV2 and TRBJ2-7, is EPEVTQTPSHQVTQMGQEVILRCVPISNHLYFYWYRQILGQKVEFLVSFYNNEISEKSEIFDDQFSVERPDGSNFTLKIRSTKLEDSAMYFCASSETQGLSYEQYFGPGTRLTVT.

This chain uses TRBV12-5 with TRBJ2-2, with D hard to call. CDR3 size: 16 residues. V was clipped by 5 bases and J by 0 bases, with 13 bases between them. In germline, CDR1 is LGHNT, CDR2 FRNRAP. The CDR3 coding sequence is TGTGCTAGTGGTCCCGGGTCCTCACCGAACACCGGGGAGCTGTTTTTT. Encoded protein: CASGPGSSPNTGELFF.

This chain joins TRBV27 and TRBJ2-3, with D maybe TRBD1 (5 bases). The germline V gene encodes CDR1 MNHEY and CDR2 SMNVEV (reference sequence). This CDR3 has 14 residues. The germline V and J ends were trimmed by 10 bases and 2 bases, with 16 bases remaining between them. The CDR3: CATNRLGDTDTQYF. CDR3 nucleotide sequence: TGTGCCACCAATAGGCTAGGGGACACAGATACGCAGTATTTT.

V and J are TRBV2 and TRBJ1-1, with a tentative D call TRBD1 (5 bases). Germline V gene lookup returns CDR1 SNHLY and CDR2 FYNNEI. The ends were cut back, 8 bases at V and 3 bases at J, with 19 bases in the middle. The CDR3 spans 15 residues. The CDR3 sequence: CASSEAGRMDTEAFF. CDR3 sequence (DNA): TGTGCCAGCTCTGAGGCAGGGCGTATGGACACTGAAGCTTTCTTT.

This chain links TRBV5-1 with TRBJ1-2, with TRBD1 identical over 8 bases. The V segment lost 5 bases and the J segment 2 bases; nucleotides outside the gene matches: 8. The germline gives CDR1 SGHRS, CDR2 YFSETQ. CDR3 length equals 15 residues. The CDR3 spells CASSTRQGINYGYTF. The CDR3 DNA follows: TGCGCCAGCAGTACTCGACAGGGGATCAACTATGGCTACACCTTC. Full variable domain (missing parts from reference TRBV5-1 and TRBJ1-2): KAGVTQTPRYLIKTRGQQVTLSCSPISGHRSVSWYQQTPGQGLQFLFEYFSETQRNKGNFPGRFSGRQFSNSRSEMNVSTLELGDSALYLCASSTRQGINYGYTFGSGTRLTVV.

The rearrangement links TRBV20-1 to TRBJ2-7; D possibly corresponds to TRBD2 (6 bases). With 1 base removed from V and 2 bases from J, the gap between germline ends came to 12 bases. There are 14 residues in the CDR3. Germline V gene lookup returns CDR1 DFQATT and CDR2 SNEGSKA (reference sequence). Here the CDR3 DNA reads TGCAGTGCTAGAGGGAGGGAAAGACCCTACGAGCAGTACTTC. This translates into CSARGRERPYEQYF.

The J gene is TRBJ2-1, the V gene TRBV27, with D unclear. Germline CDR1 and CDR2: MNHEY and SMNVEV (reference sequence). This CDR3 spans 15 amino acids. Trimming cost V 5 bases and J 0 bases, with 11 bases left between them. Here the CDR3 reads CASSPDGSSYNEQFF. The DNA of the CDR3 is TGTGCCAGCAGTCCTGACGGAAGCTCCTACAATGAGCAGTTCTTC.

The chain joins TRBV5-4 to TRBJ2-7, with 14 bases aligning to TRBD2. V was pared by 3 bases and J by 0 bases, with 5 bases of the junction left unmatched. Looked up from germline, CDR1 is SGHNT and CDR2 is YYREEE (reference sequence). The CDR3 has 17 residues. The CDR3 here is CASSWGLAGAHSYEQYF. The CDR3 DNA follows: TGTGCCAGCAGCTGGGGACTAGCGGGGGCACACTCCTACGAGCAGTACTTC.

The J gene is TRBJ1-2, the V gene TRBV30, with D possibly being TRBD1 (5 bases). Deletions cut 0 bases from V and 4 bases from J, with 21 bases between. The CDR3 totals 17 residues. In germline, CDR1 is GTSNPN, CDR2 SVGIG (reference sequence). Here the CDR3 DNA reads TGTGCCTGGAGTGTACCCCTGGGGGGGTTCTCGGGCTATGGCTACACCTTC. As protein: CAWSVPLGGFSGYGYTF.

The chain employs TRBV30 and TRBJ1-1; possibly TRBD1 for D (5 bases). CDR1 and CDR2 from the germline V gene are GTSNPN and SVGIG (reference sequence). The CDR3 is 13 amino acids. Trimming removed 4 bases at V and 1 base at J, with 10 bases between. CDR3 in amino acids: CAWNPGQNTEAFF. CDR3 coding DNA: TGTGCCTGGAATCCCGGACAGAACACTGAAGCTTTCTTT.

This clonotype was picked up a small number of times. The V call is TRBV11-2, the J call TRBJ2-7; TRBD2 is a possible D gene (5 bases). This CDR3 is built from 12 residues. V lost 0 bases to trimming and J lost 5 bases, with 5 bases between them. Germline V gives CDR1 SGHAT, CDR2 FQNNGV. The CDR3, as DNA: TGTGCCAGCAGCTTAGACGGGAACGAGCAGTACTTC. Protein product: CASSLDGNEQYF.

CDR3 bases: TGTGCCAGCAGCTTCGCGGGCTTGGGTGGCTACACCTTC. Protein sequence: CASSFAGLGGYTF. The rearrangement uses TRBV7-6 and TRBJ1-2, with no clear D. The CDR3 runs to 13 residues. Trimming left V 3 bases short and J 7 bases short, with 12 bases between. Germline V gives CDR1 SGHVS, CDR2 FNYEAQ. The full variable domain, its missing parts supplied by reference TRBV7-6 and TRBJ1-2, is GAGVSQSPRYKVTKRGQDVALRCDPISGHVSLYWYRQALGQGPEFLTYFNYEAQQDKSGLPNDRFSAERPEGSISTLTIQRTEQRDSAMYRCASSFAGLGGYTFGSGTRLTVV.

The CDR3: CASRSWLEDTGELFF. The CDR3 nucleotides read TGCGCCAGCCGATCATGGTTGGAGGACACCGGGGAGCTGTTTTTT. This chain connects TRBV5-1 to TRBJ2-2, with D perhaps TRBD2 (5 bases). Trimming stripped 7 bases from V and 3 bases from J, with 16 bases between. CDR3 length equals 15 residues. CDR1 and CDR2 (germline): SGHRS, YFSETQ.

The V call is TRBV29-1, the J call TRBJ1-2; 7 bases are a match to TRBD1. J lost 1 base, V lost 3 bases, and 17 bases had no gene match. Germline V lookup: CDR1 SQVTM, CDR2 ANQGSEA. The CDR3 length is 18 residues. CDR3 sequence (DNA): TGCAGCGTTGACCTTTGGGAAAGAACAGGGGACCTTAACTATGGCTACACCTTC. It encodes CSVDLWERTGDLNYGYTF.

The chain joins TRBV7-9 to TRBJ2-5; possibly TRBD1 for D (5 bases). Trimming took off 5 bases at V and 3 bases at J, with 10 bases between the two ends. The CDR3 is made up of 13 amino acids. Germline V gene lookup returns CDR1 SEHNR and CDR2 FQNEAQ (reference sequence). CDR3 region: CASSTDRKETQYF. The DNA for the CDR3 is TGTGCCAGCAGCACTGACAGAAAAGAGACCCAGTACTTC.

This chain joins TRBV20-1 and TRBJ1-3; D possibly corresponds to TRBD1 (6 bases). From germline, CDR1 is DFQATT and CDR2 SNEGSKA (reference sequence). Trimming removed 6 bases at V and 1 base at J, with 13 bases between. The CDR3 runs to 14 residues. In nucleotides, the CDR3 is TGCAGTGCAAGACAAACAGGGTCTGGAAACACCATATATTTT. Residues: CSARQTGSGNTIYF.

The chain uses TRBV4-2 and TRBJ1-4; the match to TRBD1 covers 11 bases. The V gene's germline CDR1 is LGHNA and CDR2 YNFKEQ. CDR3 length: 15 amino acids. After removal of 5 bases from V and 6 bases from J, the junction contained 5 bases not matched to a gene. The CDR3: CASSSPGQGDEKLFF. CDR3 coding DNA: TGTGCCAGCAGCTCACCGGGACAGGGGGATGAAAAACTGTTTTTT.

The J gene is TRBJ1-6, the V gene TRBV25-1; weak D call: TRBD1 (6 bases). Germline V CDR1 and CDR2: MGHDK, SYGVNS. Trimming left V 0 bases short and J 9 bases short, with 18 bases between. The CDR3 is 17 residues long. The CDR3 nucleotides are TGTGCCAGCAGTGAATATTGGGTTGTGGGGGCGAGTTCACCCCTCCACTTT. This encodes CASSEYWVVGASSPLHF.

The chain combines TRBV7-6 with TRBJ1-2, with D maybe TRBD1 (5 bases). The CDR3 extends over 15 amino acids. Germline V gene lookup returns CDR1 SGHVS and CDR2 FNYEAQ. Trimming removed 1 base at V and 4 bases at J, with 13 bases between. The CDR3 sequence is CASSLGPGLGYGYTF. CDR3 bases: TGTGCCAGCAGCTTAGGCCCAGGGCTCGGCTATGGCTACACCTTC.

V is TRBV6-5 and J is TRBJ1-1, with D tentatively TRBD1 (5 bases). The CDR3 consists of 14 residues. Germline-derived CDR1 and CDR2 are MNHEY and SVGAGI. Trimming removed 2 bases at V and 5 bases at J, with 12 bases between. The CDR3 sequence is CASSYGQGRTEAFF. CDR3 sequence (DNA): TGTGCCAGCAGTTACGGTCAGGGAAGAACTGAAGCTTTCTTT.